One T cell receptor (beta chain) is described in this entry. Its antigen is still unknown. A much more abundant neighbour one base away suggests this may be a read error. These data belong to a study of tumor and adjacent non-tumor tissue in lung cancer. The overall study: Stage I to III disease affected ten to eleven men and roughly 5 women aged about 30 to 76. Each sample yielded about 4.17 million productive TCRbeta reads on average.

This sample's RNA came from whole unsorted tissue. The CDR3 loop spans 13 amino acids. Whole-study results and caveats: Shorter survival was associated with higher TCR diversity in tumors. Compared with tumor, normal lung showed significantly lower TCR diversity.

A modified ARM-PCR protocol with three rounds of nested PCR amplified TCRbeta. Each CDR3 protein gets one entry after TCRdb re-called the multiplex PCR reads with MiXCR. This sample has approximately 100,000 distinct CDR3 sequences; around 80% occur once, and the top ten carry 37%. The TCR originated in a woman aged 55-70 years with non-small cell lung cancer. The sample was lung tumor tissue. J is TRBJ2-2 and V is TRBV12-3 or TRBV12-4; maybe TRBD2 (6 bases). CDR3 nucleotide sequence: TGTGCCAGCAGGTACAGGAACACCGGGGAGGTGTTTTTT. Its translation: CASRYRNTGEVFF.